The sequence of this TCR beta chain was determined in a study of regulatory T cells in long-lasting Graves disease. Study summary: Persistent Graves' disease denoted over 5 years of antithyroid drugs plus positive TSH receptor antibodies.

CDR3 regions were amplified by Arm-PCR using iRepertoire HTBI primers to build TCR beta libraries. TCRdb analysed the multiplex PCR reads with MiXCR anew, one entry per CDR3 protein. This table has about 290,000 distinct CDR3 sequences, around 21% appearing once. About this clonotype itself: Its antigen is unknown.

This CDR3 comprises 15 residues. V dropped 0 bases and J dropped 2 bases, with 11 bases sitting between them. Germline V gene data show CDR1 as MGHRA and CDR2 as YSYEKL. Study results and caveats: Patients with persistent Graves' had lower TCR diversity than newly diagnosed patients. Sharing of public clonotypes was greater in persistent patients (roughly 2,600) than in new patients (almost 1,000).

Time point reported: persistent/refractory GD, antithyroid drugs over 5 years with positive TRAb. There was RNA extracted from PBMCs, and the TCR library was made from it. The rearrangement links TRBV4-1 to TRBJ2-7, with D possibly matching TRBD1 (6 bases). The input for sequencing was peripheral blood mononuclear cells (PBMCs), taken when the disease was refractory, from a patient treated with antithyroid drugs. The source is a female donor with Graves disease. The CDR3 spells CASSQEYRAPYEQYF. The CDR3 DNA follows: TGCGCCAGCAGCCAAGAATACAGGGCTCCCTACGAGCAGTACTTC.